The T cell receptor beta chain under discussion was sequenced for a study of T cells in Graves' hyperthyroidism and ophthalmopathy. Per germline, CDR1 MDHEN and CDR2 SYDVKM. The germline V and J ends were trimmed by 6 bases and 0 bases, with 6 bases remaining between them. CDR3 length: 12 amino acids. This clonotype was counted ten times or more. Its antigen is not identified. The TCR beta CDR3 regions underwent amplification using RNA transcripts as the source. Initially, a first-round RT-PCR of the TCR CDR3 employed the HTBI primer set. TCRdb reprocessed the multiplex PCR reads with MiXCR, giving one entry per CDR3 protein. The table lists 500,000 to 600,000 distinct CDR3 sequences, around 45% of them singletons, with roughly 19% in the top ten. Reasons for excluding patients were uncontrolled infection, other autoimmune disease, pregnancy or lactation. Clinicians diagnosed patients from clinical symptoms, serum thyroxine and TRAb, thyroid ultrasound and orbital computed tomography.

Study outcomes and limitations: Ophthalmopathy stood apart from stable hyperthyroidism in a 13 V-J model. Most thyroid clonotypes with frequency above 0.001 were detected in blood.

The sequenced sample consisted of peripheral blood or thyroid tissue (not recorded which). This receptor was obtained from an adult woman with Graves' disease, either hyperthyroidism or ophthalmopathy (not recorded which). The V and J genes are TRBV28 and TRBJ2-7; D gene ambiguous. The CDR3 loop reads CASSHVSYEQYF. In nucleotides, the CDR3 is TGTGCCAGCAGCCACGTCTCCTACGAGCAGTACTTC.